These 26 T cell receptor beta chains share one sample of origin, sequenced in a study of spatial heterogeneity in lung cancer. One entry per CDR3 protein, called by TCRdb with MiXCR from the 5' RACE reads. The sample lists around 44,000 distinct CDR3 sequences; 8% to 11% were seen once. Time point in this sample: blood at routine non-recurrence follow-up after resection. The specimen comprised PBMCs, sampled at follow-up. The receptor source for this set is a female donor with early-stage non-small cell lung cancer.

The chain links TRBV24-1 to TRBJ1-3; D ambiguous. V lost 12 bases to trimming and J lost 0 bases, with 8 bases between them. The germline V gene has CDR1 KGHDR and CDR2 SFDVKD. The CDR3 is made up of 12 amino acids. Written as DNA, the CDR3 is TGTGCCTCCCACTTCTCTGGAAACACCATATATTTT. This codes for CASHFSGNTIYF.

This clonotype occurred a few times. The chain recombines TRBV12-3 or TRBV12-4 with TRBJ2-2; D is possibly TRBD2 (5 bases). The V and J ends lost 7 bases and 0 bases respectively, with 9 bases between them. The CDR3 has 14 residues. CDR3 in DNA: TGTGCCAGCACCGGGATAACGAACACCGGGGAGCTGTTTTTT. Protein sequence: CASTGITNTGELFF.

In its sample, this clonotype was seen a few times. The junction differs from germline at one of its ends, possibly a read error. This chain links TRBV7-7 with TRBJ2-5; perhaps D is TRBD1 or TRBD2 (5 bases each). The CDR3 is 14 residues long. Germline CDR1 SSHAT, CDR2 FNYEAQ (reference sequence). CDR3 sequence reads: CASSLEGTAGAQYF. CDR3 nucleotide sequence: TGTGCTAGCAGCTTAGAGGGGACCGCCGGGGCCCAGTACTTC.

There are a few counts of this clonotype. The chain combines TRBV11-3 with TRBJ2-6, with D perhaps TRBD2 (5 bases). The CDR3 is made up of 15 amino acids. Germline V gene data show CDR1 as SGHNT and CDR2 as YENEEA. Deletions cut 5 bases from V and 1 base from J, with 9 bases between. For the CDR3, the DNA is TGTGCCAGCAGCCGGTCGGGGTCTGGGGCCAACGTCCTGACTTTC. It yields the protein CASSRSGSGANVLTF.

Relative to its sample, this clonotype is medium-sized (0.01 to 0.1%). The chain links TRBV7-2 to TRBJ1-5, with unresolved D. In germline, CDR1 is SGHTA, CDR2 FQGNSA. Trimming removed 1 base from V and 4 bases from J, with 8 bases in between. This CDR3 is 14 amino acids long. The CDR3 region is CASSLVSGNQPQHF. The CDR3 DNA is TGTGCCAGCAGCTTAGTTTCGGGGAATCAGCCCCAGCATTTT.

CDR3 nucleotides: TGCAGCGTTGGGTTCGGGGTTATCACAGATACGCAGTATTTT. This sequence encodes CSVGFGVITDTQYF. The V gene is TRBV29-1, the J gene TRBJ2-3; possible D gene TRBD2, 5 bases. The V gene lost 4 bases and the J gene lost 2 bases, with 13 bases spanning the gap. Germline V gives CDR1 SQVTM, CDR2 ANQGSEA. The CDR3 has 14 residues.

The chain is built from TRBV6-2 or TRBV6-3 and TRBJ1-1, with D perhaps matching TRBD1 (6 bases). The CDR3 totals 12 residues. V lost 6 bases and J 7 bases, leaving 12 bases between the germline ends. Per germline, CDR1 MNHEY and CDR2 SVGEGT. The CDR3 DNA reads as TGTGCCAGCAGGACAGGCTTAAGTGAAGCTTTCTTT. Its protein is CASRTGLSEAFF.

This clonotype was detected ten times or more. The chain uses TRBV29-1 and TRBJ1-2; TRBD1 matches at 9 bases. Germline V CDR1 and CDR2: SQVTM, ANQGSEA. The CDR3 sequence is 14 residues long. With V trimmed by 7 bases and J by 6 bases, 12 bases remained unmatched. The chain's CDR3 is CSGTGVGTGNGYTF. The CDR3 DNA reads as TGCAGCGGGACTGGTGTCGGGACAGGGAATGGCTACACCTTC.

This clonotype was picked up a small number of times. The gene calls are TRBV2 and TRBJ1-6, with TRBD1 identical over 8 bases. Germline V gene sequence: CDR1 SNHLY, CDR2 FYNNEI. V gave up 2 bases and J gave up 6 bases; unmatched junction bases: 3. The CDR3 contains 15 residues. CDR3: CASSEFGQGNSPLHF. CDR3 DNA sequence: TGTGCCAGCAGTGAATTCGGACAGGGTAATTCACCCCTCCACTTT.

This clonotype came up many times. The CDR3 here is CASSSRGYNSPLHF. The CDR3 region has the DNA TGTGCCAGCAGCTCCAGGGGGTATAATTCACCCCTCCACTTT. The V gene is TRBV5-8, the J gene TRBJ1-6, with 7 bases identical to TRBD1. The CDR3 consists of 14 residues. Germline CDR1 and CDR2: SGHTS and YDEGEE. The J segment lost 4 bases and the V segment lost 3 bases, leaving 1 base of the junction unmatched.

In this sample, this clonotype turned up many times. The chain uses TRBV28 and TRBJ2-7, with 7 bases lining up with TRBD2. CDR1 and CDR2 from the germline V gene are MDHEN and SYDVKM. V was clipped by 6 bases and J by 9 bases; unmatched bases: 14. The CDR3 is 14 residues long. The DNA for the CDR3 is TGTGCCAGCAGACCTCCGGGACTACGCCCCGGGCAGTACTTC. It encodes CASRPPGLRPGQYF.

This clonotype appeared many times. The genes are TRBV4-2 and TRBJ1-1, with D maybe TRBD1 (6 bases). The CDR3 totals 15 residues. CDR1 and CDR2 (germline): LGHNA, YNFKEQ. V was cut by 0 bases and J by 7 bases, with 15 bases left in between. Here the CDR3 DNA reads TGTGCCAGCAGCCAAGAGGACGGAAGAGGGGGTGAAGCTTTCTTT. Translated, it gives CASSQEDGRGGEAFF.

This clonotype was counted many times. This chain joins TRBV28 and TRBJ2-3, with TRBD2 matching over 7 bases. V shed 4 bases, J shed 4 bases, and the junction held 14 bases outside the gene matches. The CDR3 consists of 17 residues. The germline V gene encodes CDR1 MDHEN and CDR2 SYDVKM. The CDR3 loop reads CASSSYWAGVGPDTQYF. In nucleotides, the CDR3 is TGTGCCAGCAGTTCCTACTGGGCGGGGGTCGGCCCAGATACGCAGTATTTT. Variable domain in full (rest from reference TRBV28 and TRBJ2-3): DVKVTQSSRYLVKRTGEKVFLECVQDMDHENMFWYRQDPGLGLRLIYFSYDVKMKEKGDIPEGYSVSREKKERFSLILESASTNQTSMYLCASSSYWAGVGPDTQYFGPGTRLTVL.

This clonotype was detected a few times. The J gene is TRBJ2-1, the V gene TRBV12-3 or TRBV12-4, with 8 positions matching TRBD2. CDR3 length: 11 residues. Trimming took 7 bases from V and 12 from J; bases not matched to a gene: 5. In DNA form, the CDR3 reads TGTGCCAGCACCCGCGGGACTAGGCAGTTCTTC. As protein: CASTRGTRQFF.

This clonotype was observed at least ten times. This sequence joins TRBV7-2 and TRBJ2-1, with a tentative D call TRBD1 (5 bases). V lost 5 bases and J lost 15, with 14 bases in between. The CDR3 length is 11 residues. CDR1 is SGHTA, CDR2 FQGNSA, per germline. The CDR3 coding sequence is TGTGCCAGCAGCCAGGACATATTCCTGTTCTTC. Translation gives CASSQDIFLFF.

This clonotype has more than one count but fewer than ten. The chain is built from TRBV20-1 and TRBJ1-5; 10 nucleotides match TRBD1. The V and J ends lost 5 bases and 3 bases, in that order; junction bases with no gene match: 7. Germline-derived CDR1 and CDR2 are DFQATT and SNEGSKA (reference sequence). CDR3 length equals 15 residues. The CDR3 DNA sequence: TGCAGTGCTTACCCCGGGACAGGGGACAATCAGCCCCAGCATTTT. As protein: CSAYPGTGDNQPQHF.

The chain has TRBV12-3 or TRBV12-4 and TRBJ2-1; TRBD2 aligns across 10 bases. The V and J ends lost 5 bases and 2 bases, in that order; junction bases with no gene match: 3. This CDR3 region has 15 residues. As DNA, the CDR3 is TGTGCCAGCAGTCCCCTAGCGGGGGCCTACAATGAGCAGTTCTTC. Encoded protein: CASSPLAGAYNEQFF.

J is TRBJ1-3 and V is TRBV28, with a tentative D call TRBD1 (5 bases). Germline lookup yields CDR1 MDHEN and CDR2 SYDVKM. The V end was cut by 3 bases, the J end by 7 bases, with 10 bases between. This CDR3 comprises 13 residues. The CDR3: CASSFGALNTIYF. Here the CDR3 DNA reads TGTGCCAGCAGTTTCGGGGCGCTGAACACCATATATTTT.

This clonotype was counted between two and nine times. The chain links TRBV2 to TRBJ2-7; 8 bases align to TRBD1. Germline V gene sequence: CDR1 SNHLY, CDR2 FYNNEI. The junction had 15 bases not matched to a gene; V was cut back by 8 bases and J by 6 bases. This CDR3 is 15 amino acids long. The CDR3 loop is CASLARRQGSFEQYF. CDR3 coding DNA: TGTGCCAGCTTAGCACGGAGACAGGGGTCTTTCGAGCAGTACTTC.

The chain has TRBV20-1 and TRBJ1-5; possible D gene TRBD1, 5 bases. The V gene lost 3 bases and the J gene lost 4 bases, with 19 bases spanning the gap. The V gene's germline CDR1 is DFQATT and CDR2 SNEGSKA (reference sequence). The CDR3 has 16 amino acids. This chain's CDR3 is CSARSWGTDRNQPQHF. The CDR3 DNA sequence: TGCAGTGCTAGGTCCTGGGGGACCGATCGGAATCAGCCCCAGCATTTT.

V is TRBV5-1 and J is TRBJ1-4, with TRBD1 matching over 7 bases. V lost 4 bases to trimming and J lost 6 bases; unmatched junction nucleotides: 6. Germline V lookup: CDR1 SGHRS, CDR2 YFSETQ. This CDR3 is 14 amino acids long. CDR3 coding DNA: TGCGCCAGCAGCGCCGGACAGGACTATGAAAAACTGTTTTTT. The encoded protein is CASSAGQDYEKLFF.

This chain connects TRBV6-5 to TRBJ1-1, with D uncertain. The CDR3 consists of 14 residues. Germline CDR1 and CDR2: MNHEY and SVGAGI. V was cut by 6 bases and J by 0 bases, with 11 bases left in between. CDR3 sequence (DNA): TGTGCCAGCAGCCCGACGGTTATGAACACTGAAGCTTTCTTT. Protein: CASSPTVMNTEAFF.

This clonotype was observed at least ten times. The rearrangement uses TRBV20-1 and TRBJ1-2; a possible D gene is TRBD1 (6 bases). In germline, CDR1 is DFQATT, CDR2 SNEGSKA (reference sequence). With 8 bases removed from V and 8 bases from J, the gap between germline ends came to 21 bases. The length of the CDR3 is 13 residues. CDR3 loop: CSPTGIRGEGYTF. Written as DNA, the CDR3 is TGCAGTCCCACAGGGATCAGGGGAGAGGGCTACACCTTC.

The sample holds many counts of this clonotype. The chain links TRBV4-3 to TRBJ2-3, with TRBD2 matching 8 bases. The ends lost 0 bases at V and 4 bases at J; junction bases unmatched: 9. The CDR3 runs 17 residues. CDR1 and CDR2 from the germline V gene are LGHNA and YSLEER. CDR3 coding DNA: TGCGCCAGCAGCCAAGATCCCAAGCGGGGGTCCCCAGATACGCAGTATTTT. Its protein is CASSQDPKRGSPDTQYF.

This clonotype showed up just a few times. The chain links TRBV11-2 to TRBJ1-6, with 9 positions matching TRBD1. With V trimmed by 7 bases and J by 8 bases, 6 bases remained unmatched. Per the germline V gene, CDR1 is SGHAT and CDR2 is FQNNGV. CDR3 length equals 14 residues. The CDR3 loop is CASNWGQGYSPLHF. DNA for the CDR3: TGTGCCAGCAACTGGGGACAGGGTTATTCACCCCTCCACTTT.

The V call is TRBV29-1, the J call TRBJ2-7, with D perhaps matching TRBD2 (7 bases). This CDR3 comprises 15 residues. Germline assignment: CDR1 SQVTM and CDR2 ANQGSEA. V lost 6 bases to trimming and J lost 4 bases, with 22 bases between them. As DNA, the CDR3 is TGCAGCGTGCCAGCCATTGGGGGGGGCCAATACGAGCAGTACTTC. It specifies CSVPAIGGGQYEQYF.